This T cell receptor beta chain was profiled in a study of T-cell memory formation after mild COVID-19. Study observations and caveats: Contracting clones localized mainly to CM and EM when CD4+ and mainly to EMRA when CD8+.

This clonotype was counted a few times. No antigen is known for it. TCRdb re-analysed the 5' RACE reads in MiXCR, keeping a single row per CDR3 protein. The data hold 450,000 to 650,000 distinct CDR3 sequences, with 15% to 20% observed a single time. The CDR3 has 15 amino acids. V lost 5 bases to trimming and J lost 7 bases; unmatched junction nucleotides: 13. The specimen sequenced was PBMCs or a T cell subset sorted from them (not recorded which). The receptor's source is an adult woman who had mild COVID-19 (a few samples of this study predate the infection). Cell type and time point are not known. V gene TRBV12-3 or TRBV12-4 combines with J gene TRBJ2-7; TRBD2 matches at 8 bases. CDR3 amino acids: CASSGVGREGGEQYF. CDR3 DNA sequence: TGTGCCAGCAGTGGCGTCGGGAGGGAGGGAGGTGAGCAGTACTTC.